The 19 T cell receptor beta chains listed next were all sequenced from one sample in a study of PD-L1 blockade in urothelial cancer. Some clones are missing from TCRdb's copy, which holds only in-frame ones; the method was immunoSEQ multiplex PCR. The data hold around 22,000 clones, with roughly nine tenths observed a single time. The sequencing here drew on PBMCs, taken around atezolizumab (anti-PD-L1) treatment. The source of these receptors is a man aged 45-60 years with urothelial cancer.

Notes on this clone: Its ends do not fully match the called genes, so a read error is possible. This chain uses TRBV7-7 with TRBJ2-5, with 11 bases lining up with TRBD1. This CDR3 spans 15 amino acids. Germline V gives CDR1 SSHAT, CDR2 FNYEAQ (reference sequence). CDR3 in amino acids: CASSLGQGAWETQYF. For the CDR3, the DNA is TGTGCTAGCAGCTTAGGACAGGGGGCTTGGGAGACCCAGTACTTC.

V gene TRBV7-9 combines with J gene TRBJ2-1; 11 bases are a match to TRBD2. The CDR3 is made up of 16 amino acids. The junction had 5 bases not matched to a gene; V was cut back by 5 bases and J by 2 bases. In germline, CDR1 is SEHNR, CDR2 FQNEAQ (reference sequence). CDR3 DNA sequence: TGTGCCAGCAGCCTCTTTAGCGGGAGGGCCTACAATGAGCAGTTCTTC. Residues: CASSLFSGRAYNEQFF.

In nucleotides, the CDR3 is TGCGCCAGCAGTCAATCAGGGACAGGGTACGCGAACACTGAAGCTTTCTTT. It is translated as CASSQSGTGYANTEAFF. V is TRBV23-1 and J is TRBJ1-1; 9 positions match TRBD1. TRBV23-1 is annotated as an ORF whose role is uncertain. The CDR3 covers 17 residues. Trimming at V came to 0 bases and at J to 1 base, leaving 6 bases not matched to a gene.

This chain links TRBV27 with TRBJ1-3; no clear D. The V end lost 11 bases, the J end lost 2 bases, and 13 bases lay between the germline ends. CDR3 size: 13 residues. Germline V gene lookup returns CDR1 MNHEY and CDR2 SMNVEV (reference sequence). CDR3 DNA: TGTGCCCCCCCCCGGAGAACTGGAAACACCATATATTTT. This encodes CAPPRRTGNTIYF.

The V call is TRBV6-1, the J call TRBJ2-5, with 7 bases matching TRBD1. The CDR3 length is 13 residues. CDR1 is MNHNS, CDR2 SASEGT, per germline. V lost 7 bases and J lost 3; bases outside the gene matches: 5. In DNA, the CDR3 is TGTGCCAGCAAACTGGGACAGAAAGAGACCCAGTACTTC. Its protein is CASKLGQKETQYF.

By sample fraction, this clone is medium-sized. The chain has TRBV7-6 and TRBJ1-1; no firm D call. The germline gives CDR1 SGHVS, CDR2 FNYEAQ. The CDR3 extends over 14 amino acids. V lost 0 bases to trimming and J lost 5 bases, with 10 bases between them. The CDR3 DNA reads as TGTGCCAGCAGCTTAGCGGGAGGCCAGACTGAAGCTTTCTTT. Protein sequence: CASSLAGGQTEAFF.

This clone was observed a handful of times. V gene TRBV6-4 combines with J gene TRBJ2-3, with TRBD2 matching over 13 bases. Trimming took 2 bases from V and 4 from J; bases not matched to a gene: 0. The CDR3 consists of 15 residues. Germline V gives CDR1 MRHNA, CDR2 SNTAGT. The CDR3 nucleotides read TGTGCCAGCAGTGACACTAGCGGGGGGGCAGATACGCAGTATTTT. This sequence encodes CASSDTSGGADTQYF.

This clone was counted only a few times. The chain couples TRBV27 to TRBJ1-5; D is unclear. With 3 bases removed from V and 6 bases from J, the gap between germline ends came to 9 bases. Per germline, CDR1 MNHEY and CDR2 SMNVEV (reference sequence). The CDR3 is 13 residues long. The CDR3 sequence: CASSFLSGQPQHF. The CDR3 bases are TGTGCCAGCAGTTTTCTGTCGGGTCAGCCCCAGCATTTT.

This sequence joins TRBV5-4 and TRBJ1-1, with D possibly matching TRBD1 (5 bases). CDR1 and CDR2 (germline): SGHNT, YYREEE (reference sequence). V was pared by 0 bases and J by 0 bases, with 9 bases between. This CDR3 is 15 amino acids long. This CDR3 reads CASSLVAGMNTEAFF. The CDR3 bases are TGTGCCAGCAGCTTGGTGGCAGGGATGAACACTGAAGCTTTCTTT.

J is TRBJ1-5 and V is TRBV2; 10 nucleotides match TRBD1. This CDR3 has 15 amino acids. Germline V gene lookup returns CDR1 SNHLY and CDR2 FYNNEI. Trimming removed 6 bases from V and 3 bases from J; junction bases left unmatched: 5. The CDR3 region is CASRRDRGSNQPQHF. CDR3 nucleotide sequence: TGTGCCAGCAGAAGGGACAGGGGTTCCAATCAGCCCCAGCATTTT.

The CDR3 sequence: CASSLDRANQPQHF. For the CDR3, the DNA is TGTGCCAGCTCCCTCGACAGGGCAAATCAGCCCCAGCATTTT. The V and J genes are TRBV18 and TRBJ1-5; 7 positions match TRBD1. The germline V gene encodes CDR1 KGHSH and CDR2 LQKENI. This CDR3 region has 14 residues. V trimming: 6 bases; J trimming: 4 bases; junction bases outside the gene matches: 6.

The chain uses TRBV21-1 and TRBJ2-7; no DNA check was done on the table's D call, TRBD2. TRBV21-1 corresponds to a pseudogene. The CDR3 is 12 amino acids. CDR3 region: CARPRVLYEQYF. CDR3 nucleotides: TGTGCCAGACCCCGAGTGCTCTACGAGCAGTACTTC.

CDR3 in DNA: TGCAGCGGTAGACAGGGGGCCGGGGAGCTGTTTTTT. It translates to CSGRQGAGELFF. This chain joins TRBV29-1 and TRBJ2-2; 9 positions match TRBD1. The CDR3 is made up of 12 amino acids. The V segment lost 7 bases and the J segment 6 bases; nucleotides outside the gene matches: 3. The V gene's germline CDR1 is SQVTM and CDR2 ANQGSEA.

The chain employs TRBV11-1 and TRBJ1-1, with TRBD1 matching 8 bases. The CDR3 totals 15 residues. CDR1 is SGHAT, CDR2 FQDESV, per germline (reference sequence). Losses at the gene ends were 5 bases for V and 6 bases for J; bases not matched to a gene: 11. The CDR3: CASSRGQVSVPEAFF. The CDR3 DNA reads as TGTGCCAGCAGCAGGGGACAGGTTTCTGTCCCTGAAGCTTTCTTT.

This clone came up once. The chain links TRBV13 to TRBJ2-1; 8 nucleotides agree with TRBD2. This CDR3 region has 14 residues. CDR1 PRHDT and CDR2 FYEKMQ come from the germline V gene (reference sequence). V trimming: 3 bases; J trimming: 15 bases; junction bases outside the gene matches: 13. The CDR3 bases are TGTGCCAGCAGCTTCAATGGACTAGCCGGGGCCGGGTTCTTC. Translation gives CASSFNGLAGAGFF.

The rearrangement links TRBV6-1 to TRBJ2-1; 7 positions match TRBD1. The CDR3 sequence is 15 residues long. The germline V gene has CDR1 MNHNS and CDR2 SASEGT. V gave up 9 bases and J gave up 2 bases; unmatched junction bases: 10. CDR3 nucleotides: TGTGCCAGGCCTAGGACAGGCGAAGCCTACAATGAGCAGTTCTTC. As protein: CARPRTGEAYNEQFF.

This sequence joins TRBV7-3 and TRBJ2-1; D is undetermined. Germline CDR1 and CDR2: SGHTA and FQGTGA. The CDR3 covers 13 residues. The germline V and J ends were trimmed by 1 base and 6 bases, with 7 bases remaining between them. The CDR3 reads CASSLKSSNEQFF. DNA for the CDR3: TGTGCCAGCAGCTTAAAAAGCTCCAATGAGCAGTTCTTC.

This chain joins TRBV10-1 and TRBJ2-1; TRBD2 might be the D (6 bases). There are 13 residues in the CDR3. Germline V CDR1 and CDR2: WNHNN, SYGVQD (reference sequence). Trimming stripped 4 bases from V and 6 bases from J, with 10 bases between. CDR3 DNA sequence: TGCGCCAGCAGTGGTACTAGCTCCAATGAGCAGTTCTTC. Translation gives CASSGTSSNEQFF.

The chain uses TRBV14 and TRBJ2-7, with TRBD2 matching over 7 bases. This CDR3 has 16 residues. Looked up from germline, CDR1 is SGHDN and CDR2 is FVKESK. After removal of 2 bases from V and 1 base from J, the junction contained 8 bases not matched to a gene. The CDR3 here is CASSQTSDARSYEQYF. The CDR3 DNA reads TGTGCCAGCAGCCAAACTAGCGACGCGCGTTCCTACGAGCAGTACTTC.